These 32 T cell receptor beta chains came from one sample sequenced in a study of vaccination and CD4 T cells after COVID-19. The Oncomine TCR Beta short-read assay sequenced DNA from cultured CD4+ T cells. Using its own MiXCR run on the PCR reads, TCRdb lists one record per CDR3 protein. The table has around 13,000 distinct CDR3 sequences, roughly 30% seen once; the top ten hold about 12%. These TCRs are of unknown antigen specificity. The sample's treatment: approximately nine-day PBMC culture with coronavirus spike peptide pools or control peptides (ViraFEST assay). The sequenced material came from CD4+ T cells from blood, cultured in vitro. These receptors came from a human donor who had recovered from COVID-19.

This rearrangement joins TRBV25-1 to TRBJ1-3; 12 bases map to TRBD1. There are 18 residues in the CDR3. Germline CDR1 is MGHDK and CDR2 is SYGVNS. Trimming at V came to 5 bases and at J to 4 bases, leaving 12 bases not matched to a gene. The CDR3 sequence is CASSPTSGTGGSGNTIYF. For the CDR3, the DNA is TGTGCCAGCAGTCCAACTTCCGGGACAGGGGGCTCCGGAAACACCATATATTTT.

This chain uses TRBV18 with TRBJ2-7, with D perhaps given as TRBD1 or TRBD2 (6 bases each). V was cut by 1 base and J by 5 bases, with 9 bases left in between. This CDR3 region has 13 residues. Germline lookup yields CDR1 KGHSH and CDR2 LQKENI. CDR3 region: CASSPRRGDEQYF. The CDR3 DNA follows: TGTGCCAGCTCACCACGGAGGGGGGACGAGCAGTACTTC. The entire variable domain, with the rest obtained from reference TRBV18 and TRBJ2-7, is as follows: NAGVMQNPRHLVRRRGQEARLRCSPMKGHSHVYWYRQLPEEGLKFMVYLQKENIIDESGMPKERFSAEFPKEGPSILRIQQVVRGDSAAYFCASSPRRGDEQYFGPGTRLTVT.

The chain couples TRBV18 to TRBJ2-2; TRBD2 agrees at 11 bases. Germline V gives CDR1 KGHSH, CDR2 LQKENI. The V segment lost 4 bases and the J segment 3 bases; nucleotides outside the gene matches: 7. This CDR3 spans 17 amino acids. In DNA form, the CDR3 reads TGTGCCAGCTCACTTTCGGGACTAGCGGTATACACCGGGGAGCTGTTTTTT. Its protein is CASSLSGLAVYTGELFF.

This rearrangement joins TRBV19 to TRBJ2-1; 9 bases fit TRBD2. V shed 4 bases, J shed 4 bases, and the junction held 8 bases outside the gene matches. CDR1 and CDR2 from the germline V gene are LNHDA and SQIVND (reference sequence). This CDR3 region has 16 residues. In nucleotides, the CDR3 is TGTGCCAGTAGTACCGGGACTAGCAGAGGATACAATGAGCAGTTCTTC. Protein product: CASSTGTSRGYNEQFF.

This clonotype was found once. The chain carries TRBV28 and TRBJ1-4; D is uncertain. V was clipped by 4 bases and J by 5 bases, with 11 bases between them. The CDR3 consists of 14 residues. Germline V gene sequence: CDR1 MDHEN, CDR2 SYDVKM. The CDR3 here is CASSSREQNEKLFF. The CDR3 DNA reads as TGTGCCAGCAGTTCCCGGGAACAGAATGAAAAACTGTTTTTT.

The V and J genes are TRBV12-3 or TRBV12-4 and TRBJ1-2, with D possibly matching TRBD1 (5 bases). The V and J ends lost 3 bases and 4 bases respectively, with 12 bases between them. The CDR3 runs 14 residues. This CDR3 reads CASSFRDGSYGYTF. In DNA, the CDR3 is TGTGCCAGCAGTTTCCGGGACGGATCCTATGGCTACACCTTC.

This chain links TRBV6-1 with TRBJ2-3; a possible D gene is TRBD2 (6 bases). V was shortened by 3 bases and J by 0 bases, with 10 bases between the two germline ends. In germline, CDR1 is MNHNS, CDR2 SASEGT. This CDR3 is built from 15 residues. CDR3 coding DNA: TGTGCCAGCAGTGATGCTAGCGCTAGCACAGATACGCAGTATTTT. Its protein product is CASSDASASTDTQYF.

The chain couples TRBV7-9 to TRBJ2-3; the D gene is possibly TRBD1 (6 bases). The CDR3 runs to 16 residues. The V gene lost 4 bases and the J gene lost 3 bases, with 17 bases spanning the gap. Per germline, CDR1 SEHNR and CDR2 FQNEAQ (reference sequence). CDR3 region: CASSSTGYPVTDTQYF. CDR3 bases: TGTGCCAGCAGCTCTACAGGGTACCCGGTGACAGATACGCAGTATTTT.

This clonotype has a handful of counts. The chain recombines TRBV7-9 with TRBJ2-3; D possibly matches TRBD1 or TRBD2 (5 bases each). Germline values: CDR1 SEHNR, CDR2 FQNEAQ (reference sequence). Trimming removed 5 bases at V and 1 base at J, with 16 bases between. The CDR3 is made up of 16 amino acids. The CDR3 sequence is CASSPLGRAGTDTQYF. In nucleotides, the CDR3 is TGTGCCAGCAGCCCCCTGGGGCGGGCTGGCACAGATACGCAGTATTTT.

The table lists this clonotype with a few counts. A junction end diverges from the germline sequence, so it may reflect a read error. The chain carries TRBV7-6 and TRBJ2-3, with 8 bases lining up with TRBD2. The CDR3 loop spans 14 amino acids. Germline CDR1 is SGHVS and CDR2 is FNYEAQ. The CDR3 DNA sequence: TGTGCCAGCAACTTAGCGGGACAAACAGATACGCAGTATTTT. It is translated as CASNLAGQTDTQYF.

The V and J genes are TRBV18 and TRBJ2-1; D may be TRBD1 (5 bases). The CDR3 totals 13 residues. V was pared by 5 bases and J by 6 bases, with 11 bases between. Germline V gene lookup returns CDR1 KGHSH and CDR2 LQKENI. In DNA, the CDR3 is TGTGCCAGCTCAACTGACAGCATCAATGAGCAGTTCTTC. This encodes CASSTDSINEQFF.

The genes are TRBV7-3 and TRBJ1-5; no clear D. Trimming shortened V by 5 bases and J by 7 bases, and 12 bases separated the two germline ends. The CDR3 is 13 amino acids. CDR1 and CDR2 (germline): SGHTA, FQGTGA. The CDR3 sequence is CASSLAHGQPQHF. The CDR3 coding sequence is TGTGCCAGCAGCCTGGCACACGGGCAGCCCCAGCATTTT.

In this sample, this clonotype is medium-sized. This chain joins TRBV15 and TRBJ2-5; D might be TRBD2 (5 bases). CDR3 length: 13 residues. V shed 8 bases and J shed 7 bases, with 17 bases lying between them. Germline V lookup: CDR1 LNHNV, CDR2 YYDKDF (reference sequence). The CDR3 DNA reads TGTGCCACCGGACTCGGGCGGTCCCGGACCCAGTACTTC. Translated: CATGLGRSRTQYF.

The genes are TRBV18 and TRBJ2-3; 9 positions match TRBD2. CDR1 and CDR2 (germline): KGHSH, LQKENI. This CDR3 has 16 residues. J gave up 7 bases and V 0 bases, and 8 bases lay outside the gene matches. CDR3 sequence (DNA): TGTGCCAGCTCACCACCCGGGCGGGAGGGCCTAAATACGCAGTATTTT. Protein: CASSPPGREGLNTQYF.

V and J are TRBV27 and TRBJ2-7, with 8 bases aligning to TRBD1. The CDR3 loop spans 17 amino acids. Per the germline V gene, CDR1 is MNHEY and CDR2 is SMNVEV (reference sequence). V gave up 6 bases and J gave up 2 bases; unmatched junction bases: 15. CDR3 sequence: CASRTFGQGDSPYEQYF. The CDR3 coding sequence is TGTGCCAGCAGAACTTTCGGACAGGGCGATAGCCCCTACGAGCAGTACTTC.

This clonotype showed up just a few times. V gene TRBV20-1 combines with J gene TRBJ2-3, with TRBD2 as a possible D gene (5 bases). CDR3 length: 12 amino acids. V was pared by 7 bases and J by 3 bases, with 11 bases between. CDR1 is DFQATT, CDR2 SNEGSKA, per germline (reference sequence). The CDR3: CSVPGRTDTQYF. CDR3 nucleotides: TGCAGTGTCCCGGGAAGAACAGATACGCAGTATTTT.

The count of this clonotype is one. This chain joins TRBV19 and TRBJ2-5; TRBD2 aligns across 11 bases. With 0 bases clipped from V and 5 bases from J, the junction kept 5 bases outside the gene matches. Germline CDR1 is LNHDA and CDR2 is SQIVND (reference sequence). The CDR3 runs 16 residues. The CDR3, as DNA: TGTGCCAGTAGTATAGATAGCGGGAGGGGAATCGAGACCCAGTACTTC. Its protein is CASSIDSGRGIETQYF.

The chain recombines TRBV14 with TRBJ2-7; possibly TRBD1 or TRBD2 for D (5 bases each). The CDR3 totals 14 residues. V lost 3 bases and J lost 5, with 14 bases in between. Germline V CDR1 and CDR2: SGHDN, FVKESK. The CDR3 sequence is CASSHGGLFDEQYF. CDR3 DNA sequence: TGTGCCAGCAGCCATGGGGGATTATTCGACGAGCAGTACTTC.

This clonotype has just a few counts. The V gene is TRBV30, the J gene TRBJ1-5; 7 nucleotides agree with TRBD1. CDR3 length: 14 residues. J was trimmed by 6 bases and V by 4 bases; bases with no gene match: 9. Germline-derived CDR1 and CDR2 are GTSNPN and SVGIG (reference sequence). The DNA for the CDR3 is TGTGCCTGGACCTCGACAGGGTTCGGTCAGCCCCAGCATTTT. Amino acid sequence: CAWTSTGFGQPQHF. Full variable domain (rest looked up from reference TRBV30 and TRBJ1-5): SQTIHQWPATLVQPVGSPLSLECTVEGTSNPNLYWYRQAAGRGLQLLFYSVGIGQISSEVPQNLSASRPQDRQFILSSKKLLLSDSGFYLCAWTSTGFGQPQHFGDGTRLSIL.

V and J are TRBV4-1 and TRBJ2-2, with D unclear. Germline values: CDR1 MGHRA, CDR2 YSYEKL. The CDR3 length is 14 residues. V shed 4 bases and J shed 6 bases, with 12 bases lying between them. The chain's CDR3 is CASSPILKSGELFF. CDR3 nucleotides: TGCGCCAGCAGCCCGATTCTCAAGTCCGGGGAGCTGTTTTTT.

The genes are TRBV28 and TRBJ1-2; D call uncertain. Germline values: CDR1 MDHEN, CDR2 SYDVKM. The CDR3 length is 12 residues. The V and J ends lost 7 bases and 0 bases respectively, with 6 bases between them. Here the CDR3 reads CASKVPNYGYTF. The CDR3 DNA is TGTGCCAGCAAGGTGCCTAACTATGGCTACACCTTC.

The rearrangement joins TRBV5-4 to TRBJ1-6, with 8 bases lining up with TRBD1. The CDR3 is made up of 17 amino acids. Germline CDR1 and CDR2: SGHNT and YYREEE (reference sequence). Trimming removed 4 bases from V and 0 bases from J; junction bases left unmatched: 6. The CDR3 sequence: CASSHAGGRSYNSPLHF. The CDR3 DNA is TGTGCCAGCAGCCACGCAGGGGGCCGCTCCTATAATTCACCCCTCCACTTT.

J is TRBJ2-7 and V is TRBV11-3, with TRBD2 as a possible D gene (5 bases). The CDR3 is made up of 14 amino acids. CDR1 and CDR2 (germline): SGHNT, YENEEA. Trimming pared 5 bases from V and 5 bases from J, leaving 16 bases between. CDR3 coding DNA: TGTGCCAGCAGCCCCCGGCCGGGGAGCCACGAGCAGTACTTC. Translated: CASSPRPGSHEQYF.

There are a few counts of this clonotype. The chain links TRBV7-3 to TRBJ2-1; the D gene is possibly TRBD1 (6 bases). The CDR3 length is 12 residues. Germline CDR1 SGHTA, CDR2 FQGTGA. V was pared by 2 bases and J by 7 bases, with 6 bases between. CDR3 amino acids: CASSLQGNEQFF. The CDR3 nucleotides read TGTGCCAGCAGCTTACAGGGGAATGAGCAGTTCTTC.

This clonotype was counted only a few times. The chain employs TRBV14 and TRBJ1-6, with unresolved D. The CDR3 is 14 amino acids. The germline CDR1 and CDR2 sequences are SGHDN and FVKESK. V shed 1 base and J shed 7 bases, with 8 bases lying between them. The CDR3 nucleotides read TGTGCCAGCAGCCAAGGGGATCGGAATTCACCCCTCCACTTT. Amino acids: CASSQGDRNSPLHF.

In its sample, this clonotype was seen a few times. The chain employs TRBV12-3 or TRBV12-4 and TRBJ1-1; D is perhaps TRBD1 (5 bases). This CDR3 region has 15 residues. Trimming removed 7 bases at V and 3 bases at J, with 18 bases between. DNA for the CDR3: TGTGCCAGCACCCCGTGGGGACGGGGGGACACTGAAGCTTTCTTT. Residues: CASTPWGRGDTEAFF.

As DNA, the CDR3 is TGTGCCAGCACTCCCAGCTCCTACAATGAGCAGTTCTTC. Translation gives CASTPSSYNEQFF. The gene calls are TRBV12-3 or TRBV12-4 and TRBJ2-1; no firm D call. V lost 7 bases and J lost 0, with 7 bases in between. CDR3 length: 13 amino acids.

The sample holds a few counts of this clonotype. The rearrangement uses TRBV7-6 and TRBJ1-6, with a tentative D call TRBD1 (5 bases). Trimming took 0 bases from V and 8 from J, leaving 14 bases between them. The germline V gene encodes CDR1 SGHVS and CDR2 FNYEAQ. The CDR3 is made up of 16 amino acids. CDR3 residues: CASSLARRGGYSPLHF. CDR3 DNA sequence: TGTGCCAGCAGCTTAGCGAGGCGGGGCGGGTATTCACCCCTCCACTTT.

This clonotype has only a few counts. This chain links TRBV20-1 with TRBJ2-7, with 11 bases aligning to TRBD2. The CDR3 runs 16 residues. The germline gives CDR1 DFQATT, CDR2 SNEGSKA (reference sequence). V lost 0 bases, J lost 3 bases, and 7 bases stayed unmatched. This CDR3 reads CSARDLRGTSGYEQYF. DNA of the CDR3: TGCAGTGCTAGAGACCTGAGGGGGACTAGCGGCTACGAGCAGTACTTC.

The chain couples TRBV6-1 to TRBJ2-7, with TRBD1 identical over 9 bases. Per germline, CDR1 MNHNS and CDR2 SASEGT. CDR3 size: 15 residues. Losses at the gene ends were 6 bases for V and 2 bases for J; bases not matched to a gene: 8. CDR3 protein: CASRGGTGSAYEQYF. The DNA of the CDR3 is TGTGCCAGCAGGGGAGGGACAGGGTCTGCCTACGAGCAGTACTTC.

V and J are TRBV6-2 or TRBV6-3 and TRBJ1-1, with no clear D. Between the trimmed V and J ends, which lost 10 bases and 5 bases, there was a span of 20 bases. The CDR3 totals 14 residues. Germline lookup yields CDR1 MNHEY and CDR2 SVGEGT. CDR3 coding DNA: TGTGCCATCACAAGACCTGGCCTTCATACTGAAGCTTTCTTT. This encodes CAITRPGLHTEAFF.

This clonotype appeared once. J is TRBJ2-5 and V is TRBV27; D unclear. From germline, CDR1 is MNHEY and CDR2 SMNVEV (reference sequence). V was trimmed by 6 bases and J by 2 bases, leaving 13 bases between them. The CDR3 is made up of 14 amino acids. CDR3 amino acids: CASRPARFQETQYF. In nucleotides, the CDR3 is TGTGCCAGCAGGCCCGCTAGGTTTCAAGAGACCCAGTACTTC.